This T cell receptor (beta chain) was recorded in a study of blood T cell repertoires in COVID-19. For the study at large: COVID-19 samples collected from the United States, Italy and Spain covered acute and convalescent phases. The cDNA or gDNA used as material had been derived from T cells, B-cell-depleted T cells, or PBMCs.

The CDR3 is made up of 15 amino acids. V was cut by 8 bases and J by 1 base, with 14 bases left in between. Germline CDR1 reads LGHDT; CDR2 reads YNNKEL (reference sequence). Using immunoSEQ multiplex PCR, the repertoire was profiled, and TCRdb retains in-frame clones only, with some absent. The sample has tens of thousands of clones, about 89% seen once. Sequenced sample: peripheral blood. This receptor was identified in a man aged 65-85 years with active or convalescent COVID-19. The rearrangement joins TRBV3-1 (or the pseudogene TRBV3-2) to TRBJ2-2; D is perhaps TRBD2 (6 bases). The CDR3 loop reads CASSPRDRNTGELFF. The CDR3, as DNA: TGTGCCAGCTCCCCGCGGGATCGGAACACCGGGGAGCTGTTTTTT.